This T cell receptor (beta chain) was retrieved from a study of blood T cells in healthy people across ages. Study at large: The template switching approach captured approximately one barcoded beta molecule for every two T cells.

The CDR3 covers 16 residues. Germline values: CDR1 DFQATT, CDR2 SNEGSKA (reference sequence). With 6 bases removed from V and 0 bases from J, the gap between germline ends came to 18 bases. Alongside a J-beta primer mix, a sample-barcoded 5' primer served in a second PCR lasting roughly 7 to 11 cycles. Carrying 12 random nucleotides, a template-switch adaptor labeled each individual cDNA molecule. MiXCR, applied by TCRdb to the 5' RACE reads, yields one record per CDR3 protein. The table records over 1.5 million distinct CDR3 sequences, roughly 50% of them present only once. In terms of origin and age, donors were healthy Caucasian individuals from Russia aged roughly 6 to 100. The draw of peripheral blood yielded ten milliliters from each donor.

What was sequenced was blood. The receptor was isolated from a woman aged 40 to 49 in good health. The chain employs TRBV20-1 and TRBJ2-4; D is undetermined. The CDR3 DNA is TGCAGTGCATCTCCGGGCCCTCTCTCAGCCAAAAACATTCAGTACTTC. It yields the protein CSASPGPLSAKNIQYF.